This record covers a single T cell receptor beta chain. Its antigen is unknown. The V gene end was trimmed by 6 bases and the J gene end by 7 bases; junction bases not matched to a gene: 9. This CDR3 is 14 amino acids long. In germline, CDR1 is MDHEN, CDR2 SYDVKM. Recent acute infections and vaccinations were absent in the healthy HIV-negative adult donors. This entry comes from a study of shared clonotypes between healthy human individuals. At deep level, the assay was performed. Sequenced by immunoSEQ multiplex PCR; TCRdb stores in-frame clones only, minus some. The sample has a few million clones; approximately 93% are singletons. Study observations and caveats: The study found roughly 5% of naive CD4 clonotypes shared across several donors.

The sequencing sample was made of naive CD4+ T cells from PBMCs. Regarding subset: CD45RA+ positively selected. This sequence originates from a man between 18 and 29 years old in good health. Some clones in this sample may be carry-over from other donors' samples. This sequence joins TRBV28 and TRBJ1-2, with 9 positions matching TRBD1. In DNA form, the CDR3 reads TGTGCCAGCAGACCCGGACAGGGGAGGGCTGGCTACACCTTC. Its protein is CASRPGQGRAGYTF.